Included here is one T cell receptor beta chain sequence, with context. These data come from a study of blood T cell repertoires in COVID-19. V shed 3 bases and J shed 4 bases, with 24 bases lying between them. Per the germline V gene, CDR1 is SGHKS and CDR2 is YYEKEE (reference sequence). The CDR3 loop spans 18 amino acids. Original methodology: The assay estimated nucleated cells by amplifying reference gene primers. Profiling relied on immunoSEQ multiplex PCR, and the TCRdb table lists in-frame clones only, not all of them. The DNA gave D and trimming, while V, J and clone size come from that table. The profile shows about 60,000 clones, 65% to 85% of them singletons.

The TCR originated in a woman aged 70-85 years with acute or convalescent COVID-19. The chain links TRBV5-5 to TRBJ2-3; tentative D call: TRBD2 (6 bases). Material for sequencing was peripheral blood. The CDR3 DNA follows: TGTGCCAGCAGCTGGGGCTTACAGGTGGGAGGTAGGGCAGATACGCAGTATTTT. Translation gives CASSWGLQVGGRADTQYF.